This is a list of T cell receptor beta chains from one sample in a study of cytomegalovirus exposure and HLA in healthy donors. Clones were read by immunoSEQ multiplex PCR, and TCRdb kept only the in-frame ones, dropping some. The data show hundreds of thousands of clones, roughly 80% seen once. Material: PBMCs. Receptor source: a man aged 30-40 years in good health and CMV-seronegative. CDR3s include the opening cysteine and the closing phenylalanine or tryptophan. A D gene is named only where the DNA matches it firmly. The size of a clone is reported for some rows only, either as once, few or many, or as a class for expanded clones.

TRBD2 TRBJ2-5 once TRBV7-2 CASSSSGGPESQYF TGTGCCAGCAGTTCTAGCGGGGGCCCAGAGTCCCAGTACTTC
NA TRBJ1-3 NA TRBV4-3 CASSQGVDRSSGNTIYF TGCGCCAGCAGCCAAGGGGTGGACAGAAGCTCTGGAAACACCATATATTTT
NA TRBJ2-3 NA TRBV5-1 CASSFVIRTAATDTQYF TGCGCCAGCAGCTTCGTCATTAGGACAGCGGCCACAGATACGCAGTATTTT
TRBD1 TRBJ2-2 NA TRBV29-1 CSADSGGSTGELFF TGCAGCGCTGATTCAGGGGGATCCACCGGGGAGCTGTTTTTT
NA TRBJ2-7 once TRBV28 CASTRRGGEQYF TGTGCCAGCACCCGAAGAGGTGGCGAGCAGTACTTC
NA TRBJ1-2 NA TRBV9 CASSPPQNGRGYTF TGTGCCAGCAGCCCCCCACAGAATGGTCGGGGCTACACCTTC
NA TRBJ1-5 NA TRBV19 CASANVQGGNQPQHF TGTGCCAGTGCAAATGTACAGGGAGGCAATCAGCCCCAGCATTTT
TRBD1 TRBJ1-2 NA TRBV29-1 CSGMGQGGLDTF TGCAGCGGGATGGGACAGGGGGGCTTGGACACCTTC
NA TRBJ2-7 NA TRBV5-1 CASSLAFGYEQYF TGCGCCAGCAGCTTGGCTTTCGGCTACGAGCAGTACTTC
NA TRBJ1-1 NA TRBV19 CASRPLSQVGEAFF TGTGCCAGTAGACCCCTGAGCCAGGTTGGTGAAGCTTTCTTT
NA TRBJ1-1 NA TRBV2 CASSELGERSNTEAFF TGTGCCAGCAGTGAATTGGGAGAGCGTTCGAACACTGAAGCTTTCTTT
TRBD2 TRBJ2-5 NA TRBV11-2 CASSLLLAGGLPRQETQYF TGTGCCAGCAGCTTATTACTAGCGGGGGGATTACCTCGCCAAGAGACCCAGTACTTC
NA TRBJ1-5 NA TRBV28 CASSFPGQNQPQHF TGTGCCAGCAGTTTTCCCGGACAGAACCAGCCCCAGCATTTT
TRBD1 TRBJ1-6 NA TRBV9 CASSRYRGNSPLHF TGTGCCAGCAGCCGTTACAGGGGGAATTCACCCCTCCACTTT
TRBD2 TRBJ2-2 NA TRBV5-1 CASSPGAGGTGELFF TGCGCCAGCAGCCCCGGAGCGGGGGGCACCGGGGAGCTGTTTTTT
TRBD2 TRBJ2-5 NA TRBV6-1 CASSDASGGQETQYF TGTGCCAGCAGTGACGCTAGCGGGGGCCAAGAGACCCAGTACTTC
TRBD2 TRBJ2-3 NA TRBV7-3 CASSLGLAGGGTDTQYF TGTGCCAGCAGCTTGGGACTAGCGGGGGGGGGAACAGATACGCAGTATTTT
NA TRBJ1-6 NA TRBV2 CASSESRAYNSPLHF TGTGCCAGCAGTGAAAGCAGGGCCTATAATTCACCCCTCCACTTT
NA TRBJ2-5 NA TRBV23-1 CASSQSLAETQYF TGCGCCAGCAGTCAATCGCTAGCAGAGACCCAGTACTTC
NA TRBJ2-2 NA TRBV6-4 CASRQGNTGELFF TGTGCCAGCAGGCAGGGAAACACCGGGGAGCTGTTTTTT
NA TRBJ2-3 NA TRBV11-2 CASSFSGGDTQYF TGTGCCAGCAGCTTCTCAGGGGGGGATACGCAGTATTTT